This entry lists 24 T cell receptor beta chains sequenced from one sample in a study of cytomegalovirus exposure and HLA in healthy donors. The study ran its PCR with 60 Vbeta and 13 Jbeta primers. TCRdb's copy holds only in-frame clones and misses some; the assay was immunoSEQ multiplex PCR. The sample has roughly 110,000 clones. Specimen: PBMCs. The receptors stem from a man in his forties in good health and CMV-seropositive.

V gene TRBV7-6 combines with J gene TRBJ2-7; 9 nucleotides line up with TRBD1. The V gene's germline CDR1 is SGHVS and CDR2 FNYEAQ. The V segment lost 5 bases and the J segment 4 bases; nucleotides outside the gene matches: 6. The CDR3 runs to 14 residues. The chain's CDR3 is CASSPPDRGYEQYF. The DNA of the CDR3 is TGTGCCAGCAGCCCCCCGGACAGGGGTTACGAGCAGTACTTC.

The chain combines TRBV15 with TRBJ2-4; TRBD2 matches 8 bases. The V gene end was trimmed by 3 bases and the J gene end by 1 base; junction bases not matched to a gene: 11. The CDR3 has 18 amino acids. Germline-derived CDR1 and CDR2 are LNHNV and YYDKDF (reference sequence). CDR3 bases: TGTGCCACCAGCAGTATCGTCAGAGCGGGAGAGGCCAAAAACATTCAGTACTTC. Its translation is CATSSIVRAGEAKNIQYF.

The chain has TRBV5-1 and TRBJ2-1, with 8 bases fitting TRBD1. The CDR3 has 15 amino acids. Trimming removed 3 bases from V and 13 bases from J; junction bases left unmatched: 15. CDR1 and CDR2 from the germline V gene are SGHRS and YFSETQ. CDR3 sequence: CASSSSQGATLSQFF. In DNA, the CDR3 is TGCGCCAGCAGCTCCAGTCAGGGGGCGACTCTTTCTCAGTTCTTC.

V and J are TRBV4-1 and TRBJ2-2; 11 bases fit TRBD1. Germline values: CDR1 MGHRA, CDR2 YSYEKL. This CDR3 is built from 15 residues. With 4 bases clipped from V and 7 bases from J, the junction kept 5 bases outside the gene matches. This CDR3 reads CASSRTGGAGGELFF. Here the CDR3 DNA reads TGCGCCAGCAGCCGGACAGGGGGCGCGGGCGGGGAGCTGTTTTTT.

The V and J genes are TRBV6-5 and TRBJ2-7; a weak D match, TRBD2 (5 bases). CDR3 size: 14 residues. Germline V gives CDR1 MNHEY, CDR2 SVGAGI. Trimming pared 4 bases from V and 5 bases from J, leaving 15 bases between. Here the CDR3 reads CASSLRERSHEQYF. CDR3 nucleotides: TGTGCCAGCAGTTTGAGGGAGAGGAGCCACGAGCAGTACTTC.

V is TRBV19 and J is TRBJ1-6, with 7 bases fitting TRBD1. V lost 5 bases and J lost 7; bases outside the gene matches: 5. The V gene's germline CDR1 is LNHDA and CDR2 SQIVND (reference sequence). The CDR3 has 14 residues. The CDR3 is CASSERQGNSPLHF. The CDR3 DNA is TGTGCCAGTAGTGAAAGACAGGGAAATTCACCCCTCCACTTT. The entire variable domain, with the rest obtained from reference TRBV19 and TRBJ1-6, is as follows: DGGITQSPKYLFRKEGQNVTLSCEQNLNHDAMYWYRQDPGQGLRLIYYSQIVNDFQKGDIAEGYSVSREKKESFPLTVTSAQKNPTAFYLCASSERQGNSPLHFGNGTRLTVT.

The CDR3 loop is CASSSRTAYEQYF. DNA of the CDR3: TGTGCCAGCAGCTCTCGGACAGCCTACGAGCAGTACTTC. The chain recombines TRBV7-9 with TRBJ2-7; TRBD1 is a possible D gene (6 bases). Germline assignment: CDR1 SEHNR and CDR2 FQNEAQ (reference sequence). There are 13 residues in the CDR3. With 4 bases removed from V and 2 bases from J, the gap between germline ends came to 9 bases.

The V and J genes are TRBV5-1 and TRBJ2-6, with 7 bases aligning to TRBD1. The CDR3 runs to 19 residues. Germline values: CDR1 SGHRS, CDR2 YFSETQ. Trimming took 4 bases from V and 0 from J; bases not matched to a gene: 13. The CDR3 loop is CASSPGTEAFLSGANVLTF. CDR3 nucleotides: TGCGCCAGCAGCCCAGGGACAGAGGCTTTTCTCTCTGGGGCCAACGTCCTGACTTTC.

The chain combines TRBV7-9 with TRBJ1-2; 7 bases line up with TRBD1. CDR1 is SEHNR and CDR2 is FQNEAQ in the germline V gene (reference sequence). Trimming at V came to 0 bases and at J to 2 bases, leaving 3 bases not matched to a gene. The CDR3 is 15 residues long. The CDR3 region is CASSLAEGANYGYTF. The CDR3 region has the DNA TGTGCCAGCAGCTTAGCGGAGGGGGCGAACTATGGCTACACCTTC.

V and J are TRBV28 and TRBJ2-7; 11 positions match TRBD2. The germline V gene encodes CDR1 MDHEN and CDR2 SYDVKM. Unmatched junction bases numbered 4, after V lost 3 bases and J lost 3 bases. This CDR3 contains 15 residues. The CDR3 sequence is CASSLGTSGIYEQYF. The CDR3 region has the DNA TGTGCCAGCAGTTTGGGGACTAGCGGAATCTACGAGCAGTACTTC.

The CDR3 DNA reads as TGTGCCAGCAGTTTGTCGGACACCTGGTGGGGCTACACCTTC. It is translated as CASSLSDTWWGYTF. The V call is TRBV28, the J call TRBJ1-2; D is perhaps TRBD1 (5 bases). Trimming took 3 bases from V and 8 from J, leaving 16 bases between them. The CDR3 spans 14 residues. Looked up from germline, CDR1 is MDHEN and CDR2 is SYDVKM.

The chain carries TRBV11-3 and TRBJ2-7, with 8 bases aligning to TRBD2. V lost 5 bases and J lost 5; bases outside the gene matches: 14. CDR3 length: 16 amino acids. Looked up from germline, CDR1 is SGHNT and CDR2 is YENEEA. Here the CDR3 reads CASSPGRAGAFNEQYF. The CDR3 DNA is TGTGCCAGCAGCCCCGGAAGAGCGGGAGCATTCAACGAGCAGTACTTC.

This chain uses TRBV6-6 with TRBJ2-3; TRBD2 aligns across 9 bases. Germline V gene sequence: CDR1 MNHNY, CDR2 SVGAGI (reference sequence). The V gene end was trimmed by 3 bases and the J gene end by 5 bases; junction bases not matched to a gene: 3. The CDR3 has 14 amino acids. The CDR3 sequence is CASSYDSGRDTQYF. Written as DNA, the CDR3 is TGTGCCAGCAGTTATGATAGCGGGAGAGATACGCAGTATTTT.

This chain links TRBV7-9 with TRBJ2-7; the match to TRBD2 covers 8 bases. The germline gives CDR1 SEHNR, CDR2 FQNEAQ (reference sequence). The V and J ends lost 1 base and 2 bases, in that order; junction bases with no gene match: 4. This CDR3 region has 15 residues. CDR3 loop: CASSLGTSPTYEQYF. DNA of the CDR3: TGTGCCAGCAGCTTAGGGACTAGCCCAACCTACGAGCAGTACTTC.

This chain joins TRBV5-1 and TRBJ2-3; TRBD1 aligns across 8 bases. Germline V gene lookup returns CDR1 SGHRS and CDR2 YFSETQ. V was clipped by 6 bases and J by 0 bases; unmatched bases: 3. The CDR3 length is 14 residues. CDR3 sequence: CASNTGGSTDTQYF. Written as DNA, the CDR3 is TGCGCCAGCAACACAGGGGGTAGCACAGATACGCAGTATTTT. Full variable domain (outside the CDR3, taken from reference TRBV5-1 and TRBJ2-3): KAGVTQTPRYLIKTRGQQVTLSCSPISGHRSVSWYQQTPGQGLQFLFEYFSETQRNKGNFPGRFSGRQFSNSRSEMNVSTLELGDSALYLCASNTGGSTDTQYFGPGTRLTVL.

The chain is built from TRBV28 and TRBJ1-4; possibly TRBD1 for D (5 bases). Germline V CDR1 and CDR2: MDHEN, SYDVKM. Trimming took 2 bases from V and 3 from J, leaving 10 bases between them. The CDR3 extends over 15 amino acids. The CDR3 loop reads CASSLPQGANEKLFF. CDR3 sequence (DNA): TGTGCCAGCAGTTTACCCCAGGGTGCTAATGAAAAACTGTTTTTT.

The J gene is TRBJ2-3, the V gene TRBV7-9; 9 bases agree with TRBD2. CDR1 is SEHNR and CDR2 is FQNEAQ in the germline V gene (reference sequence). Trimming at V came to 2 bases and at J to 0 bases, leaving 3 bases not matched to a gene. The CDR3 runs 16 residues. The CDR3 nucleotides are TGTGCCAGCAGCTTAAGACTAGCGGATAGCACAGATACGCAGTATTTT. It specifies CASSLRLADSTDTQYF.

The chain combines TRBV5-1 with TRBJ1-1, with 9 nucleotides matching TRBD1. V shed 6 bases and J 4 bases; nucleotides not matched to a gene: 16. Germline CDR1 reads SGHRS; CDR2 reads YFSETQ. This CDR3 is 17 amino acids long. CDR3 residues: CASTVRTGDLRSTEAFF. The DNA of the CDR3 is TGCGCCAGCACCGTGCGGACAGGGGACCTTCGCTCCACTGAAGCTTTCTTT.

The chain combines TRBV2 with TRBJ2-6; 9 nucleotides match TRBD1. The CDR3 loop spans 16 amino acids. The germline V gene has CDR1 SNHLY and CDR2 FYNNEI. The V segment lost 6 bases and the J segment 4 bases; nucleotides outside the gene matches: 7. Here the CDR3 reads CASSGGQGAGANVLTF. The CDR3 DNA reads as TGTGCCAGCAGCGGGGGACAGGGTGCCGGGGCCAACGTCCTGACTTTC. The whole variable domain, filled in from reference TRBV2 and TRBJ2-6, reads EPEVTQTPSHQVTQMGQEVILRCVPISNHLYFYWYRQILGQKVEFLVSFYNNEISEKSEIFDDQFSVERPDGSNFTLKIRSTKLEDSAMYFCASSGGQGAGANVLTFGAGSRLTVL.

The chain recombines TRBV28 with TRBJ1-1, with TRBD1 as a possible D gene (5 bases). The germline V gene has CDR1 MDHEN and CDR2 SYDVKM. The V end lost 2 bases, the J end lost 13 bases, and 29 bases lay between the germline ends. The CDR3 runs to 17 residues. This CDR3 is CASSLGGEAGSLRMGFF. The DNA of the CDR3 is TGTGCCAGCAGTTTAGGGGGGGAGGCAGGTTCTTTGAGGATGGGTTTCTTT.

The chain uses TRBV19 and TRBJ1-4, with no clear D. In germline, CDR1 is LNHDA, CDR2 SQIVND (reference sequence). Trimming stripped 3 bases from V and 6 bases from J, with 8 bases between. The CDR3 is made up of 13 amino acids. CDR3 sequence (DNA): TGTGCCAGTAGTATGTCGGTTGATGAAAAACTGTTTTTT. Its translation: CASSMSVDEKLFF.

V and J are TRBV5-1 and TRBJ1-1; 9 positions agree with TRBD1. Trimming removed 4 bases from V and 0 bases from J; junction bases left unmatched: 4. CDR3 size: 15 residues. Germline assignment: CDR1 SGHRS and CDR2 YFSETQ. The CDR3, as DNA: TGCGCCAGCAGCAGCGGACAGGGGATGAACACTGAAGCTTTCTTT. Translated, it gives CASSSGQGMNTEAFF.

J is TRBJ2-1 and V is TRBV28, with TRBD2 as a possible D gene (5 bases). The CDR3 sequence is 12 residues long. Trimming cost V 6 bases and J 15 bases, with 18 bases left between them. Germline V CDR1 and CDR2: MDHEN, SYDVKM. The CDR3 loop is CASSHFEGVGFF. DNA of the CDR3: TGTGCCAGCAGCCATTTCGAGGGTGTTGGGTTCTTC. The full variable domain, completed using reference TRBV28 and TRBJ2-1, is DVKVTQSSRYLVKRTGEKVFLECVQDMDHENMFWYRQDPGLGLRLIYFSYDVKMKEKGDIPEGYSVSREKKERFSLILESASTNQTSMYLCASSHFEGVGFFGPGTRLTVL.

The gene calls are TRBV7-2 and TRBJ2-2; D ambiguous. V was shortened by 5 bases and J by 4 bases, with 5 bases between the two germline ends. This CDR3 has 12 residues. Germline CDR1 reads SGHTA; CDR2 reads FQGNSA. The CDR3 loop reads CASSPSTGELFF. The CDR3 region has the DNA TGTGCCAGCAGCCCCAGCACCGGGGAGCTGTTTTTT.